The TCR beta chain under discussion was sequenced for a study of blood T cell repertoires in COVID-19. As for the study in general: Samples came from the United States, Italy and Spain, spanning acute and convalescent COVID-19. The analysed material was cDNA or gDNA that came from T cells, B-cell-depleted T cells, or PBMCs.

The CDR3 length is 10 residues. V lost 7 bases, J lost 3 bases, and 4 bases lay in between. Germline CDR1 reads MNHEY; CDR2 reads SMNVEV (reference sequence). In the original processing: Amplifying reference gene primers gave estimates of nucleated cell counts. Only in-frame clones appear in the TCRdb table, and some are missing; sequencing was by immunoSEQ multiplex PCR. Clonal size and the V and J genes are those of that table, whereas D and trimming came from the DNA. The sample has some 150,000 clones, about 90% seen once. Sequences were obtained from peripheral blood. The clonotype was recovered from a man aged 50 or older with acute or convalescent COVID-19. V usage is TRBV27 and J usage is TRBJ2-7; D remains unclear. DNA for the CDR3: TGTGCCAGCACTAACTACGAGCAGTACGTC. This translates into CASTNYEQYV.